These 8 T cell receptor beta chains came from one sample sequenced in a study of cytomegalovirus exposure and HLA in healthy donors. Primers: 60 Vbeta forward and 13 Jbeta reverse. Measured with immunoSEQ multiplex PCR; TCRdb has only the in-frame clones, and not every one. This table holds fewer than 250,000 clones, more than 60% found once. What was sequenced was PBMCs. These receptors were taken from a woman between 25 and 40 years old in good health and CMV-seronegative.

The rearrangement links TRBV7-3 to TRBJ2-3; a weak D match, TRBD2 (6 bases). Trimming stripped 1 base from V and 2 bases from J, with 7 bases between. The CDR3 runs 14 residues. Per germline, CDR1 SGHTA and CDR2 FQGTGA. The DNA of the CDR3 is TGTGCCAGCAGCTTAAGGACTACCACAGATACGCAGTATTTT. It is translated as CASSLRTTTDTQYF. Full variable domain (remainder filled in from reference TRBV7-3 and TRBJ2-3): GAGVSQTPSNKVTEKGKYVELRCDPISGHTALYWYRQSLGQGPEFLIYFQGTGAADDSGLPNDRFFAVRPEGSVSTLKIQRTERGDSAVYLCASSLRTTTDTQYFGPGTRLTVL.

The J gene is TRBJ2-7, the V gene TRBV6-1; 8 nucleotides agree with TRBD1. The germline CDR1 and CDR2 sequences are MNHNS and SASEGT. V was pared by 6 bases and J by 7 bases, with 11 bases of the junction left unmatched. CDR3 size: 14 residues. As DNA, the CDR3 is TGTGCCAGCAGGCCCAGGGGGCAATCTGAAGAGCAGTACTTC. Translating gives CASRPRGQSEEQYF.

The chain couples TRBV5-1 to TRBJ1-1; D perhaps matches TRBD1 (5 bases). The CDR3 extends over 16 amino acids. Germline V gene lookup returns CDR1 SGHRS and CDR2 YFSETQ. V lost 4 bases to trimming and J lost 5 bases, with 21 bases between them. The CDR3 region is CASSPLSGQGRTEAFF. CDR3 bases: TGCGCCAGCAGCCCGCTGAGTGGGCAGGGCAGGACTGAAGCTTTCTTT.

As DNA, the CDR3 is TGTGCCAGGCGCCCGGCGGGAGGGTTTGGGACCCAGTACTTC. Protein: CARRPAGGFGTQYF. V usage is TRBV21-1 and J usage is TRBJ2-5; TRBD2 was called by the table and not checked on the DNA. TRBV21-1 is reported as a pseudogene. The CDR3 length is 14 residues.

J is TRBJ1-2 and V is TRBV13; 7 nucleotides agree with TRBD1. The CDR3 is made up of 17 amino acids. V shed 5 bases, J shed 2 bases, and the junction held 14 bases outside the gene matches. CDR1 and CDR2 from the germline V gene are PRHDT and FYEKMQ (reference sequence). CDR3 DNA: TGTGCCAGCAGCGTCCCACCTATCACAGGGGCGAACTATGGCTACACCTTC. Protein sequence: CASSVPPITGANYGYTF. The entire variable domain, with the rest obtained from reference TRBV13 and TRBJ1-2, is as follows: AAGVIQSPRHLIKEKRETATLKCYPIPRHDTVYWYQQGPGQDPQFLISFYEKMQSDKGSIPDRFSAQQFSDYHSELNMSSLELGDSALYFCASSVPPITGANYGYTFGSGTRLTVV.

The chain combines TRBV7-9 with TRBJ2-1, with a weak D call TRBD2 (5 bases). The ends were cut back, 5 bases at V and 4 bases at J, with 18 bases in the middle. CDR1 is SEHNR, CDR2 FQNEAQ, per germline (reference sequence). CDR3 length equals 16 residues. The CDR3 sequence is CASSPTGSSTYNEQFF. The CDR3 bases are TGTGCCAGCAGCCCCACTGGCTCTAGCACATACAATGAGCAGTTCTTC.

This clone has only one observation. This sequence joins TRBV7-9 and TRBJ2-5; tentative D call: TRBD1 (5 bases). The V gene's germline CDR1 is SEHNR and CDR2 FQNEAQ (reference sequence). Trimming took off 5 bases at V and 2 bases at J, with 24 bases between the two ends. The length of the CDR3 is 18 residues. Here the CDR3 DNA reads TGTGCCAGCAGCAACCTTATATTAATCCAGGGCCTTCAAGAGACCCAGTACTTC. Its translation is CASSNLILIQGLQETQYF.

This clone was counted between two and nine times. V is TRBV20-1 and J is TRBJ2-1; D unclear. The CDR3 consists of 11 residues. Per germline, CDR1 DFQATT and CDR2 SNEGSKA (reference sequence). The V end lost 3 bases, the J end lost 5 bases, and 5 bases lay between the germline ends. Written as DNA, the CDR3 is TGCAGTGCTAGCCCGGACAATGAGCAGTTCTTC. Amino acids: CSASPDNEQFF.